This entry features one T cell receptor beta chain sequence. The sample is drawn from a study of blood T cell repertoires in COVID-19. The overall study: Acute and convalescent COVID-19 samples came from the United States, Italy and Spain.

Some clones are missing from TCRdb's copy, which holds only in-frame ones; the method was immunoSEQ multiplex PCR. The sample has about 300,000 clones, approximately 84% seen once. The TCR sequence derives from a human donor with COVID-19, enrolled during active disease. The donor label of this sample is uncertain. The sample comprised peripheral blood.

This CDR3 reads CASSSTPRQGAGELFF. The CDR3 nucleotides read TGTGCCAGCAGCTCCACGCCACGTCAAGGAGCCGGGGAGCTGTTTTTT. The rearrangement joins TRBV7-2 to TRBJ2-2; D is uncertain. With 4 bases removed from V and 6 bases from J, the gap between germline ends came to 18 bases. From germline, CDR1 is SGHTA and CDR2 FQGNSA. This CDR3 contains 16 residues. Full variable domain (missing parts from reference TRBV7-2 and TRBJ2-2): GAGVSQSPSNKVTEKGKDVELRCDPISGHTALYWYRQSLGQGLEFLIYFQGNSAPDKSGLPSDRFSAERTGGSVSTLTIQRTQQEDSAVYLCASSSTPRQGAGELFFGEGSRLTVL.